The 21 T cell receptor beta chains given below trace back to one sample, sequenced in a study of blood T cell repertoires in COVID-19. Only in-frame clones appear in the TCRdb table, and some are missing; sequencing was by immunoSEQ multiplex PCR. This sample has roughly 180,000 clones, with over 75% found just once. Sequencing was done on a sample of peripheral blood. These receptors were taken from a man aged 55 to 70 who had recovered from COVID-19.

The V call is TRBV5-6, the J call TRBJ1-6; TRBD1 agrees at 7 bases. The V gene's germline CDR1 is SGHDT and CDR2 YYEEEE. CDR3 length equals 15 residues. Trimming at V came to 3 bases and at J to 9 bases, leaving 9 bases not matched to a gene. For the CDR3, the DNA is TGTGCCAGCAGCTCCCGCAGGACAGGCAGTTCACCCCTCCACTTT. It specifies CASSSRRTGSSPLHF.

The chain joins TRBV6-5 to TRBJ1-3, with D uncertain. The CDR3 is 12 residues long. CDR1 and CDR2 (germline): MNHEY, SVGAGI. The V end was cut by 6 bases, the J end by 3 bases, with 6 bases between. Here the CDR3 DNA reads TGTGCCAGCAGCCCCTTTGGAAACACCATATATTTT. It translates to CASSPFGNTIYF.

J is TRBJ2-2 and V is TRBV5-1; D perhaps matches TRBD2 (6 bases). Germline-derived CDR1 and CDR2 are SGHRS and YFSETQ. Trimming pared 4 bases from V and 5 bases from J, leaving 12 bases between. This CDR3 is built from 14 residues. The DNA of the CDR3 is TGCGCCAGCAGCGGGACTCAACTAACCGGGGAGCTGTTTTTT. This encodes CASSGTQLTGELFF.

This chain uses TRBV6-5 with TRBJ2-3, with D tentatively TRBD2 (6 bases). The V end lost 11 bases, the J end lost 0 bases, and 15 bases lay between the germline ends. This CDR3 is 14 amino acids long. Germline V CDR1 and CDR2: MNHEY, SVGAGI. The CDR3 DNA reads TGTGCCTCCCTTCGACGGGAGAGCACAGATACGCAGTATTTT. Residues: CASLRRESTDTQYF.

The chain combines TRBV10-2 with TRBJ2-3; 9 bases line up with TRBD1. This CDR3 region has 16 residues. V lost 4 bases, J lost 0 bases, and 5 bases stayed unmatched. The germline V gene encodes CDR1 WSHSY and CDR2 SAAADI. CDR3 DNA sequence: TGCGCCAGCAGTGTATGGACAGGGGTCAGCACAGATACGCAGTATTTT. Encoded protein: CASSVWTGVSTDTQYF.

V usage is TRBV7-9 and J usage is TRBJ1-3, with D possibly being TRBD1 (5 bases). This CDR3 has 14 amino acids. Germline values: CDR1 SEHNR, CDR2 FQNEAQ (reference sequence). V was trimmed by 3 bases and J by 6 bases, leaving 12 bases between them. As DNA, the CDR3 is TGTGCCAGCAGCTTCGACAGAGCTGAAAACACCATATATTTT. The encoded protein is CASSFDRAENTIYF.

The table lists this clone with a count of one. The chain uses TRBV7-8 and TRBJ2-2; 10 bases match TRBD2. Trimming at V came to 5 bases and at J to 1 base, leaving 4 bases not matched to a gene. The CDR3 has 16 residues. Germline assignment: CDR1 SGHVS and CDR2 FQNEAQ. The CDR3 sequence: CASSLLAGGNTGELFF. Written as DNA, the CDR3 is TGTGCCAGCAGCCTGTTAGCGGGGGGGAACACCGGGGAGCTGTTTTTT.

The chain recombines TRBV5-4 with TRBJ2-1; 7 bases are a match to TRBD2. There are 14 residues in the CDR3. The J segment lost 5 bases and the V segment lost 1 base, leaving 3 bases of the junction unmatched. The germline CDR1 and CDR2 sequences are SGHNT and YYREEE (reference sequence). This CDR3 is CASSLTLANNEQFF. For the CDR3, the DNA is TGTGCCAGCAGCTTGACACTAGCGAACAATGAGCAGTTCTTC.

V usage is TRBV15 and J usage is TRBJ1-1, with D perhaps matching TRBD1 (6 bases). Trimming took off 9 bases at V and 2 bases at J, with 10 bases between the two ends. The CDR3 sequence is 12 residues long. Per germline, CDR1 LNHNV and CDR2 YYDKDF (reference sequence). The DNA for the CDR3 is TGTGCCACTGGACAGCCAAACACTGAAGCTTTCTTT. This codes for CATGQPNTEAFF.

J is TRBJ2-2 and V is TRBV29-1; TRBD1 aligns across 7 bases. V gave up 5 bases and J gave up 5 bases; unmatched junction bases: 8. CDR1 SQVTM and CDR2 ANQGSEA come from the germline V gene. The CDR3 is 14 residues long. The CDR3 DNA is TGCAGCGTTCGAGGGGGCAGTAGGACCGGGGAGCTGTTTTTT. Translated, it gives CSVRGGSRTGELFF.

This clone occurred once. This chain connects TRBV5-1 to TRBJ2-7; D might be TRBD2 (7 bases). Trimming stripped 0 bases from V and 1 base from J, with 14 bases between. The CDR3 is 16 residues long. The germline V gene encodes CDR1 SGHRS and CDR2 YFSETQ. The CDR3 nucleotides read TGCGCCAGCAGCTTGGCCTCAGGGGAGGGGTCCTACGAGCAGTACTTC. Translating it yields CASSLASGEGSYEQYF.

CDR3 sequence (DNA): TGCGCCAGCAGCTTGGCCGGCGACAGGAGGAGGACTAATGAAAAACTGTTTTTT. Translation gives CASSLAGDRRRTNEKLFF. V and J are TRBV5-1 and TRBJ1-4, with D maybe TRBD1 (6 bases). Trimming removed 0 bases at V and 2 bases at J, with 17 bases between. Germline V CDR1 and CDR2: SGHRS, YFSETQ. The CDR3 sequence is 18 residues long.

The chain employs TRBV5-1 and TRBJ1-1; possibly TRBD1 for D (5 bases). CDR3 length equals 14 residues. The germline V gene encodes CDR1 SGHRS and CDR2 YFSETQ. Deletions cut 2 bases from V and 4 bases from J, with 12 bases between. The CDR3 region has the DNA TGCGCCAGCAGCTTAGGGGTTCAAAGCACTGAAGCTTTCTTT. Its protein product is CASSLGVQSTEAFF.

Only a few counts were recorded for this clone. The rearrangement uses TRBV12-3 or TRBV12-4 and TRBJ1-5, with D perhaps TRBD1 (5 bases). V dropped 8 bases and J dropped 4 bases, with 6 bases sitting between them. The CDR3 covers 11 residues. The CDR3 is CASGGNQPQHF. For the CDR3, the DNA is TGTGCCAGCGGGGGGAATCAGCCCCAGCATTTT.

This chain links TRBV9 with TRBJ2-3; TRBD2 aligns across 15 bases. The CDR3 sequence is 19 residues long. J was trimmed by 0 bases and V by 0 bases; bases with no gene match: 5. The V gene's germline CDR1 is SGDLS and CDR2 YYNGEE. In DNA form, the CDR3 reads TGTGCCAGCAGCGTAGGGACTAGCGGGGGGGGTACTAGCACAGATACGCAGTATTTT. Translating gives CASSVGTSGGGTSTDTQYF.

The rearrangement joins TRBV5-5 to TRBJ1-2; D is possibly TRBD1 (5 bases). Germline V gene sequence: CDR1 SGHKS, CDR2 YYEKEE (reference sequence). CDR3 length: 15 residues. V was trimmed by 0 bases and J by 4 bases, leaving 13 bases between them. CDR3 region: CASSLVMGLGYGYTF. CDR3 sequence (DNA): TGTGCCAGCAGCTTGGTAATGGGGCTGGGCTATGGCTACACCTTC.

The chain is built from TRBV7-2 and TRBJ1-3, with D unresolved. This CDR3 comprises 17 residues. Germline V CDR1 and CDR2: SGHTA, FQGNSA. The V gene lost 1 base and the J gene lost 1 base, with 14 bases spanning the gap. The CDR3 loop is CASSLVPEFVSGNTIYF. Written as DNA, the CDR3 is TGTGCCAGCAGCTTAGTACCAGAATTTGTTTCTGGAAACACCATATATTTT.

The chain has TRBV5-1 and TRBJ2-3, with D hard to call. The CDR3 length is 16 residues. Germline V gives CDR1 SGHRS, CDR2 YFSETQ. Between the trimmed V and J ends, which lost 0 bases and 2 bases, there was a span of 13 bases. CDR3 sequence: CASSLGGSPVTDTQYF. The CDR3 nucleotides are TGCGCCAGCAGCTTGGGAGGCAGCCCTGTCACAGATACGCAGTATTTT. The full variable domain, in which reference TRBV5-1 and TRBJ2-3 provide the parts outside the CDR3, is KAGVTQTPRYLIKTRGQQVTLSCSPISGHRSVSWYQQTPGQGLQFLFEYFSETQRNKGNFPGRFSGRQFSNSRSEMNVSTLELGDSALYLCASSLGGSPVTDTQYFGPGTRLTVL.

In its sample, this clone is medium-sized. CDR3 coding DNA: TGCGCCAGCAGCCAAGGTGTCCTAGACTATGGCTACACCTTC. The encoded protein is CASSQGVLDYGYTF. The chain carries TRBV4-1 and TRBJ1-2, with D hard to call. Germline V gene data show CDR1 as MGHRA and CDR2 as YSYEKL. The CDR3 has 14 residues. Trimming took 1 base from V and 3 from J, leaving 9 bases between them.

For the CDR3, the DNA is TGCAGCGTTGAACTCACGGGACAGGTTGTTTCCGGCTATGGCTACACCTTC. This sequence encodes CSVELTGQVVSGYGYTF. The chain has TRBV29-1 and TRBJ1-2; 8 bases agree with TRBD1. In germline, CDR1 is SQVTM, CDR2 ANQGSEA. The V and J ends lost 2 bases and 4 bases, in that order; junction bases with no gene match: 15. The CDR3 length is 17 residues.

The chain couples TRBV6-2 or TRBV6-3 to TRBJ2-1; D is possibly TRBD2 (7 bases). Trimming cost V 0 bases and J 5 bases, with 14 bases left between them. Germline CDR1 reads MNHEY; CDR2 reads SVGEGT. CDR3 length equals 16 residues. The CDR3 reads CASSYSRGGWDNEQFF. The CDR3, as DNA: TGTGCCAGCAGTTACTCGAGGGGGGGCTGGGACAATGAGCAGTTCTTC.